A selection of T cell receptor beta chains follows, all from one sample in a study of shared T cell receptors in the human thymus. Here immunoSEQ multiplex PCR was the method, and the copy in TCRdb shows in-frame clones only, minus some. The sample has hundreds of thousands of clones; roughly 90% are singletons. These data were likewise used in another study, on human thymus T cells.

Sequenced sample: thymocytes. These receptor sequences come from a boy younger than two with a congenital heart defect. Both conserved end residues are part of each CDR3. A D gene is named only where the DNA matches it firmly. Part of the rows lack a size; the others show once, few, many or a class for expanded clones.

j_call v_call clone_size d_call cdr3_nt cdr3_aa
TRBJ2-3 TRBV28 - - TGTGCCAGCAGTTTCCCTGGGACACGCCGACACCATACGCAGTATTTT CASSFPGTRRHHTQYF
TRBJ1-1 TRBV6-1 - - TGTGCCAGCAGTCCAAATCCTGACATGAACACTGAAGCTTTCTTT CASSPNPDMNTEAFF
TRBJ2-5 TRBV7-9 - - TGTGCCAGCACTTCAAGACAGGCGCAAGAGACCCAGTACTTC CASTSRQAQETQYF
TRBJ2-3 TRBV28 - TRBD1 TGTGCCAGCAGTACCAGACAGCTACTCAGGGGGTACACAGATACGCAGTATTTT CASSTRQLLRGYTDTQYF
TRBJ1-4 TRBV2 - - TGTGCCAGCAGTGAAAGGTCCCCGGACAGCTACAATGAAAAACTGTTTTTT CASSERSPDSYNEKLFF
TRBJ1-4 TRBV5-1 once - TGCGCCAGCAGCCCCCGTGAGGGCGAAAGTGAAAAACTGTTTTTT CASSPREGESEKLFF
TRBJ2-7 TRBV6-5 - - TGTGCCAGCAGTGGTGAGGGGGAAAGCTCCTACGAGCAGTACTTC CASSGEGESSYEQYF
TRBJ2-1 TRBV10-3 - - TGTGCCATCAGTCCCGGACACCTATACAATGAGCAGTTCTTC CAISPGHLYNEQFF
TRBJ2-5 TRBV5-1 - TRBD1 TGCGCCAGCAGGGAGACAGGGGGCGGTGAGACCCAGTACTTC CASRETGGGETQYF
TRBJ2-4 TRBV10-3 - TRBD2 TGTGCCATCAGCCCCTTTTTGCTAGCGGGAGGGGGCAAAAACATTCAGTACTTC CAISPFLLAGGGKNIQYF
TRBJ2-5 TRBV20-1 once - TGCAGTGCTAGTCCGGAGACCCAGTACTTC CSASPETQYF
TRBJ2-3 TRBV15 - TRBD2 TGTGCCACCAGCAGAGCCCCGTGGGCTAGCGGGACTAGCACAGATACGCAGTATTTT CATSRAPWASGTSTDTQYF
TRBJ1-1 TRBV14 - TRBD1 TGTGCCAGCAGCCAGGACAGGTCCCTCCAAGGAATGAACACTGAAGCTTTCTTT CASSQDRSLQGMNTEAFF
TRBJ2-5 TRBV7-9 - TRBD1 TGTGCCAGCAGCTTAGGGGACGACAGGGGGGAAGAGACCCAGTACTTC CASSLGDDRGEETQYF
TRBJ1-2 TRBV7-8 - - TGTGCCAGCAGCTCACCAAGGGGGGGCTATGGCTACACCTTC CASSSPRGGYGYTF
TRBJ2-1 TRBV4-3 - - TGCGCCAGCAGCCAAGAGGCCCCGACCGGGTTTGGTGAGCAGTTCTTC CASSQEAPTGFGEQFF
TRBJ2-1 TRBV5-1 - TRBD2 TGCGCCAGCAGCCCGGGACTAGCGCCTTTTAATGAGCAGTTCTTC CASSPGLAPFNEQFF
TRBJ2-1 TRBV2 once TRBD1 TGTGCCAGCACTTACCCGGGACAGGCCAATAATGAGCAGTTCTTC CASTYPGQANNEQFF
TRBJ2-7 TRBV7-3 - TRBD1 TGTGCCAGCAGCCCCTGGGACAGGACGGGCGAGCAGTACTTC CASSPWDRTGEQYF
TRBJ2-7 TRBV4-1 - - TGCGCCAGCAGCCAGGGATCATGGGGGCTCTCCTACGAGCAGTACTTC CASSQGSWGLSYEQYF
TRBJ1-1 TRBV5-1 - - TGCGCCAGCAGCTTGAACCCAGAGAACACTGAAGCTTTCTTT CASSLNPENTEAFF
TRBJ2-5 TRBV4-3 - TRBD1 TGCGCCAGCAGCCAAGAGAATGGGACAGGGATCCAAGAGACCCAGTACTTC CASSQENGTGIQETQYF
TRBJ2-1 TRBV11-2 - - TGTGCCAGCAGCTTAGCACCGCGACAGTACAATGAGCAGTTCTTC CASSLAPRQYNEQFF
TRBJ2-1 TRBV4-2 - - TGTGCCAGCAGCCAAAGCCTTCACGCTAATGAGCAGTTCTTC CASSQSLHANEQFF